The 31 T cell receptor beta chains below were found in one sample sequenced in a study of response to subunit inactivated influenza vaccine (dated by TCRdb to 2016 to 2018). Library generation was performed with RT-PCR. Data came from an Illumina HiSeq 2500. TCRdb reanalyzed the raw reads on its own, using fastp at Q25 for trimming and MiXCR for clone calling, and kept in-frame beta chains. For every CDR3 protein sequence, its rows merge into one entry that carries the most common genes and DNA. A total of about 700,000 distinct CDR3 sequences appear in this sample, less than 15% of them only once. Roughly 7.2% of the sample is held by the ten biggest clonotypes. Here the sequenced sample was PBMCs from blood, taken 14 to 15 days before vaccination. The receptors come from a man aged 45 to 65 who received an inactivated influenza vaccine. Donor details come from another sample of the same person, matched by shared clones.

This clonotype was observed a handful of times. This chain uses TRBV10-3 with TRBJ2-2; TRBD2 matches 7 bases. Germline values: CDR1 ENHRY, CDR2 SYGVKD. CDR3 length: 15 residues. V shed 0 bases and J 7 bases; nucleotides not matched to a gene: 5. CDR3 in amino acids: CAISESAGANGELFF. The CDR3, as DNA: TGTGCCATCAGTGAGTCCGCGGGAGCGAACGGGGAGCTGTTTTTT.

The chain links TRBV6-6 to TRBJ2-3; no definite D call. The CDR3 has 13 amino acids. V was pared by 6 bases and J by 8 bases, with 15 bases between. Germline V gene lookup returns CDR1 MNHNY and CDR2 SVGAGI (reference sequence). The CDR3 loop reads CASSRIFWLTQYF. DNA of the CDR3: TGTGCCAGCAGCCGCATATTTTGGCTTACGCAGTATTTT.

There are many counts of this clonotype. The V call is TRBV4-2, the J call TRBJ2-6; D call uncertain. This CDR3 contains 16 residues. V lost 0 bases, J lost 1 base, and 7 bases lay in between. The germline V gene encodes CDR1 LGHNA and CDR2 YNFKEQ. The CDR3, as DNA: TGTGCCAGCAGCCAAGATCAACAGTCTGGGGCCAACGTCCTGACTTTC. Amino acid sequence: CASSQDQQSGANVLTF.

This clonotype occurred many times. The chain is built from TRBV5-1 and TRBJ2-1; D assignment may be TRBD1 or TRBD2 (5 bases each). CDR3 length: 14 residues. V was trimmed by 7 bases and J by 5 bases, leaving 16 bases between them. Germline CDR1 reads SGHRS; CDR2 reads YFSETQ. In DNA, the CDR3 is TGCGCCAGCTCTACCGGGGCTGGCCACAATGAGCAGTTCTTC. Protein sequence: CASSTGAGHNEQFF.

As for this clonotype: A clone one base away is much larger, so this may be a read error. The V call is TRBV4-3, the J call TRBJ2-1, with D uncertain. The CDR3 covers 13 residues. Germline CDR1 is LGHNA and CDR2 is YSLEER. Trimming shortened V by 1 base and J by 5 bases, and 6 bases separated the two germline ends. Here the CDR3 reads CASSQGWDNEQFF. The CDR3 DNA sequence: TGCGCCAGCAGCCAAGGGTGGGACAATGAGCAGTTCTTC.

This clonotype was counted a few times. The CDR3 reads CASSHKPGQGNSYNEQFF. In nucleotides, the CDR3 is TGTGCCAGCAGCCATAAGCCGGGACAGGGTAACTCCTACAATGAGCAGTTCTTC. V usage is TRBV3-1 and J usage is TRBJ2-1; 9 bases line up with TRBD1. Germline V gene data show CDR1 as LGHDT and CDR2 as YNNKEL (reference sequence). This CDR3 has 18 amino acids. V was pared by 3 bases and J by 0 bases, with 9 bases of the junction left unmatched.

This chain links TRBV6-2 or TRBV6-3 with TRBJ2-7; perhaps TRBD2 as D (7 bases). CDR3 length: 17 residues. Germline V CDR1 and CDR2: MNHEY, SVGEGT. V lost 0 bases and J lost 2, with 17 bases in between. CDR3 loop: CASSYSIGGQVTYEQYF. The CDR3 DNA follows: TGTGCCAGCAGTTACTCGATCGGGGGGCAGGTGACCTACGAGCAGTACTTC.

The sample holds a few counts of this clonotype. The chain has TRBV6-2 or TRBV6-3 and TRBJ1-4, with D perhaps matching TRBD1 (5 bases). Trimming took off 2 bases at V and 7 bases at J, with 8 bases between the two ends. Germline lookup yields CDR1 MNHEY and CDR2 SVGEGT. The length of the CDR3 is 13 residues. CDR3 sequence reads: CASSYPTAEKLFF. Written as DNA, the CDR3 is TGTGCCAGCAGTTACCCGACAGCTGAAAAACTGTTTTTT.

In this sample, this clonotype turned up a few times. The chain has TRBV7-6 and TRBJ2-6; D unclear. CDR1 and CDR2 from the germline V gene are SGHVS and FNYEAQ. Trimming took off 4 bases at V and 1 base at J, with 11 bases between the two ends. This CDR3 contains 16 residues. The CDR3 here is CASSSYTDSGANVLTF. CDR3 bases: TGTGCCAGCAGCTCTTACACAGATTCTGGGGCCAACGTCCTGACTTTC.

This clonotype was recorded a few times. This chain uses TRBV5-6 with TRBJ1-4, with D uncertain. The CDR3 consists of 14 residues. V was trimmed by 1 base and J by 2 bases, leaving 6 bases between them. CDR1 and CDR2 from the germline V gene are SGHDT and YYEEEE. The CDR3 loop is CASSLQRTNEKLFF. The CDR3 DNA follows: TGTGCCAGCAGCTTGCAGCGGACTAATGAAAAACTGTTTTTT.

This clonotype has only a few counts. The chain has TRBV29-1 and TRBJ2-7; 11 bases are shared with TRBD2. From germline, CDR1 is SQVTM and CDR2 ANQGSEA. The CDR3 runs to 16 residues. V lost 5 bases and J lost 0; bases outside the gene matches: 9. The CDR3 sequence is CSVFDSSGRTSYEQYF. The CDR3 DNA is TGCAGCGTTTTCGACTCTAGCGGGAGGACCTCCTACGAGCAGTACTTC.

This chain joins TRBV7-9 and TRBJ1-2; D ambiguous. Germline CDR1 SEHNR, CDR2 FQNEAQ (reference sequence). The CDR3 has 11 residues. The V end lost 8 bases, the J end lost 7 bases, and 11 bases lay between the germline ends. CDR3 coding DNA: TGTGCCAGCGGCTCGAGCGGTGGCTACACCTTC. This translates into CASGSSGGYTF.

The chain is built from TRBV5-1 and TRBJ2-7, with unresolved D. Trimming removed 0 bases at V and 6 bases at J, with 13 bases between. CDR3 length equals 14 residues. Germline V gene lookup returns CDR1 SGHRS and CDR2 YFSETQ. The CDR3 nucleotides read TGCGCCAGCAGCTTGGGGGATGTTTTTGGCGAGCAGTACTTC. Protein product: CASSLGDVFGEQYF.

The V gene is TRBV5-5, the J gene TRBJ2-7; D perhaps matches TRBD2 (6 bases). V gave up 0 bases and J gave up 4 bases, with 14 bases separating them. This CDR3 contains 15 residues. Per germline, CDR1 SGHKS and CDR2 YYEKEE (reference sequence). CDR3 sequence (DNA): TGTGCCAGCAGCTTGGATTTAGCGGCCCTATACGAGCAGTACTTC. This sequence encodes CASSLDLAALYEQYF.

In this sample, this clonotype turned up a few times. The genes are TRBV9 and TRBJ2-1; D tentatively fits TRBD1 or TRBD2 (5 bases each). The CDR3 spans 15 residues. V lost 3 bases and J 0 bases, leaving 10 bases between the germline ends. The V gene's germline CDR1 is SGDLS and CDR2 YYNGEE. CDR3 nucleotide sequence: TGTGCCAGCAGCGAGTCGGGGCGCTCCTACAATGAGCAGTTCTTC. It specifies CASSESGRSYNEQFF.

This clonotype was found many times. The genes are TRBV9 and TRBJ2-5; D possibly corresponds to TRBD2 (6 bases). V dropped 3 bases and J dropped 2 bases, with 8 bases sitting between them. The CDR3 covers 13 residues. Germline V gene sequence: CDR1 SGDLS, CDR2 YYNGEE. The CDR3: CASSAGTQETQYF. CDR3 nucleotides: TGTGCCAGCAGCGCCGGGACTCAAGAGACCCAGTACTTC.

In its sample, this clonotype was seen a few times. The gene calls are TRBV20-1 and TRBJ2-7, with 12 positions matching TRBD2. Germline values: CDR1 DFQATT, CDR2 SNEGSKA (reference sequence). The CDR3 is made up of 13 amino acids. With V trimmed by 5 bases and J by 4 bases, 3 bases remained unmatched. CDR3 bases: TGCAGTGCTCATCTAGCGGGGGGGTACGAGCAGTACTTC. Amino acid sequence: CSAHLAGGYEQYF.

This clonotype has a count of ten or more. J is TRBJ2-1 and V is TRBV2; D may be TRBD1 or TRBD2 (5 bases each). In germline, CDR1 is SNHLY, CDR2 FYNNEI. The CDR3 runs 14 residues. V was trimmed by 8 bases and J by 6 bases, leaving 17 bases between them. The CDR3 DNA reads TGTGCCAGCGCTGGGACCAACCTCGGCAATGAGCAGTTCTTC. Translating it yields CASAGTNLGNEQFF.

This clonotype was picked up a small number of times. As DNA, the CDR3 is TGTGCCAGCAGCTTAGAGGGGTCGGCAGGGAGCGACAAGCAGTACTTC. Translating gives CASSLEGSAGSDKQYF. The chain employs TRBV7-6 and TRBJ2-7, with D tentatively TRBD1 or TRBD2 (5 bases each). The CDR3 loop spans 16 amino acids. Germline V gene data show CDR1 as SGHVS and CDR2 as FNYEAQ. V lost 1 base and J 8 bases, leaving 21 bases between the germline ends.

The genes are TRBV6-2 or TRBV6-3 and TRBJ2-7, with 7 positions matching TRBD2. J lost 3 bases, V lost 8 bases, and 10 bases had no gene match. CDR3 length equals 14 residues. Germline V gives CDR1 MNHEY, CDR2 SVGEGT. The CDR3 bases are TGTGCCAGCGTGGGGAGGGTCTCCAGCTACGAGCAGTACTTC. Protein: CASVGRVSSYEQYF.

The J gene is TRBJ2-1, the V gene TRBV5-1, with 8 bases that match TRBD2. The CDR3 is made up of 15 amino acids. After removal of 5 bases from V and 8 bases from J, the junction contained 12 bases not matched to a gene. CDR1 SGHRS and CDR2 YFSETQ come from the germline V gene. CDR3 in amino acids: CASSFTGLVADEQFF. The CDR3 DNA sequence: TGCGCCAGCAGTTTCACGGGACTAGTGGCCGATGAGCAGTTCTTC.

This clonotype was seen a few times. The chain links TRBV7-8 to TRBJ1-6; D is unresolved. The germline CDR1 and CDR2 sequences are SGHVS and FQNEAQ. Trimming removed 0 bases at V and 3 bases at J, with 3 bases between. The length of the CDR3 is 14 residues. Here the CDR3 reads CASSLAHYNSPLHF. The DNA of the CDR3 is TGTGCCAGCAGCTTAGCGCACTATAATTCACCCCTCCACTTT.

This clonotype was counted between two and nine times. V is TRBV20-1 and J is TRBJ2-1, with 14 bases aligning to TRBD2. V dropped 1 base and J dropped 7; count of bases not matched to a gene: 6. The CDR3 is made up of 16 amino acids. CDR1 DFQATT and CDR2 SNEGSKA come from the germline V gene (reference sequence). CDR3 sequence (DNA): TGCAGTGCTAGAGTCCTGACTAGCGGGAGGGGTAATGAGCAGTTCTTC. Translation: CSARVLTSGRGNEQFF.

This chain connects TRBV20-1 to TRBJ1-5, with 7 bases that match TRBD1. The CDR3 length is 13 residues. The germline V gene encodes CDR1 DFQATT and CDR2 SNEGSKA (reference sequence). The V gene end was trimmed by 6 bases and the J gene end by 5 bases; junction bases not matched to a gene: 7. CDR3: CSAPGQRYQPQHF. CDR3 nucleotide sequence: TGCAGTGCCCCGGGACAGCGATATCAGCCCCAGCATTTT.

This clonotype turned up a few times. This rearrangement joins TRBV15 to TRBJ2-5; D tentatively reads TRBD1 or TRBD2 (5 bases each). This CDR3 is built from 13 residues. CDR1 and CDR2 (germline): LNHNV, YYDKDF (reference sequence). Trimming removed 4 bases from V and 7 bases from J, with 13 bases in between. The CDR3, as DNA: TGTGCCACCAGCATGGTGGGGACGGGGACCCAGTACTTC. Its translation: CATSMVGTGTQYF.

This clonotype was seen at least ten times. The gene calls are TRBV10-3 and TRBJ2-7, with 7 positions matching TRBD1. From germline, CDR1 is ENHRY and CDR2 SYGVKD. V was clipped by 0 bases and J by 0 bases; unmatched bases: 8. This CDR3 region has 17 residues. Here the CDR3 reads CAISESRSAGGSYEQYF. The CDR3 coding sequence is TGTGCCATCAGTGAGTCTAGATCGGCAGGGGGCTCCTACGAGCAGTACTTC.

This clonotype was seen many times. This chain uses TRBV7-2 with TRBJ2-3; D is ambiguous. Germline loops: CDR1 SGHTA, CDR2 FQGNSA. There are 14 residues in the CDR3. Trimming pared 2 bases from V and 0 bases from J, leaving 6 bases between. The CDR3 nucleotides are TGTGCCAGCAGCTTAAGGATGAGCACAGATACGCAGTATTTT. This codes for CASSLRMSTDTQYF.

This rearrangement joins TRBV15 to TRBJ2-2; D may be TRBD1 (5 bases). The length of the CDR3 is 15 residues. Trimming stripped 1 base from V and 3 bases from J, with 9 bases between. Germline V CDR1 and CDR2: LNHNV, YYDKDF (reference sequence). Written as DNA, the CDR3 is TGTGCCACCAGCAGAGGGGTACAGGACACCGGGGAGCTGTTTTTT. Residues: CATSRGVQDTGELFF.

This clonotype was counted between two and nine times. The V and J genes are TRBV4-3 and TRBJ1-2, with D unclear. The V end was cut by 1 base, the J end by 4 bases, with 13 bases between. Per germline, CDR1 LGHNA and CDR2 YSLEER. The CDR3 covers 15 residues. CDR3 sequence (DNA): TGCGCCAGCAGCCAAGGGGCAGATTCGACCTATGGCTACACCTTC. Protein: CASSQGADSTYGYTF.

This clonotype was seen a handful of times. The rearrangement uses TRBV12-3 or TRBV12-4 and TRBJ2-1; 11 nucleotides agree with TRBD1. This CDR3 spans 15 amino acids. J was trimmed by 2 bases and V by 6 bases; bases with no gene match: 3. DNA for the CDR3: TGTGCCAGCAGGGCGGGACAGGGGGCCTACAATGAGCAGTTCTTC. It is translated as CASRAGQGAYNEQFF.

This clonotype has a handful of counts. This chain connects TRBV24-1 to TRBJ2-1, with 10 bases aligning to TRBD2. Germline V lookup: CDR1 KGHDR, CDR2 SFDVKD. The ends lost 3 bases at V and 0 bases at J; junction bases unmatched: 4. The CDR3 sequence is 17 residues long. The CDR3 is CATSDTVAGGSYNEQFF. CDR3 bases: TGTGCCACCAGTGATACCGTAGCGGGGGGCTCCTACAATGAGCAGTTCTTC.